The 15 T cell receptor beta chains presented below share a single source sample, sequenced in a study of CD8+CD57+ T cells in acquired aplastic anemia. Profiling that covered TCR beta VDJ and CDR3 relied on genomic DNA as its template. Using its own MiXCR run on the reads, TCRdb lists one record per CDR3 protein. The sample holds 180,000 or so distinct CDR3 sequences; less than 55% are singletons and the top ten take under 3.5%. The sequencing input was sorted CD4+, CD8+, or CD8+CD57+ T cells (not recorded which) from PBMCs. The source is a human donor in good health.

A note on this clonotype: Possible read error: a much larger clone is one base away. Because the CDR3 is missing its conserved closing phenylalanine or tryptophan, this is likely a read error. This rearrangement joins TRBV11-1 to TRBJ2-3; 8 nucleotides match TRBD2. This CDR3 contains 15 residues. V lost 3 bases and J lost 4; bases outside the gene matches: 6. The V gene's germline CDR1 is SGHAT and CDR2 FQDESV (reference sequence). CDR3 sequence: CASSFLSGSPDTQYL. CDR3 bases: TGTGCCAGCAGCTTTTTGAGCGGGAGTCCAGATACGCAGTATCTT.

This clonotype was found many times. The chain joins TRBV20-1 to TRBJ2-5; 9 bases align to TRBD2. This CDR3 contains 17 residues. The germline V gene has CDR1 DFQATT and CDR2 SNEGSKA (reference sequence). V gave up 6 bases and J gave up 1 base; unmatched junction bases: 15. In DNA form, the CDR3 reads TGCAGTGCCCGCAGCGGTCATCTAGCGGGGCTCCAAGAGACCCAGTACTTC. This encodes CSARSGHLAGLQETQYF.

The sample holds a few counts of this clonotype. The genes are TRBV25-1 and TRBJ1-5, with 9 bases aligning to TRBD1. CDR3 size: 15 residues. Trimming removed 7 bases from V and 4 bases from J; junction bases left unmatched: 8. Germline V gives CDR1 MGHDK, CDR2 SYGVNS. CDR3 sequence reads: CASNFRDRVNQPQHF. The CDR3 DNA follows: TGTGCCAGCAATTTCCGGGACAGGGTGAATCAGCCCCAGCATTTT.

CDR3 amino acids: CSAFKDTQYF. The DNA of the CDR3 is TGCAGTGCCTTTAAGGATACGCAGTATTTT. The chain is built from TRBV20-1 and TRBJ2-3; D remains ambiguous. The CDR3 extends over 10 amino acids. The germline V and J ends were trimmed by 6 bases and 6 bases, with 7 bases remaining between them. Germline CDR1 DFQATT, CDR2 SNEGSKA (reference sequence).

V and J are TRBV20-1 and TRBJ1-2; D might be TRBD1 (6 bases). The ends were cut back, 3 bases at V and 5 bases at J, with 13 bases in the middle. Germline lookup yields CDR1 DFQATT and CDR2 SNEGSKA (reference sequence). This CDR3 has 13 residues. CDR3: CSASGGRDYGYTF. The CDR3 DNA follows: TGCAGTGCTAGTGGGGGGCGCGATTATGGCTACACCTTC.

This chain uses TRBV4-1 with TRBJ2-7, with D unresolved. Germline V gene data show CDR1 as MGHRA and CDR2 as YSYEKL. This CDR3 is built from 14 residues. With 0 bases removed from V and 5 bases from J, the gap between germline ends came to 11 bases. CDR3 coding DNA: TGCGCCAGCAGCCAAGATACGAGTAGGAACGAGCAGTACTTC. Translated: CASSQDTSRNEQYF.

On this clonotype: A much larger clone differs from this one at a single base, so this may be a read error. The gene calls are TRBV5-1 and TRBJ2-1; TRBD2 matches 13 bases. Germline V gene sequence: CDR1 SGHRS, CDR2 YFSETQ. This CDR3 is 16 amino acids long. This CDR3 is CASSKGLAGMKNEQLF. CDR3 nucleotide sequence: TGCGCCAGCAGCAAGGGACTAGCGGGAATGAAGAATGAGCAGCTCTTC.

This clonotype was seen repeatedly, ten times or more. The chain's CDR3 is CASSRAVVETQYF. In nucleotides, the CDR3 is TGTGCCAGCAGCCGGGCGGTCGTGGAGACCCAGTACTTC. This chain uses TRBV14 with TRBJ2-5; D is ambiguous. Trimming took 4 bases from V and 5 from J, leaving 11 bases between them. The CDR3 is made up of 13 amino acids. The germline CDR1 and CDR2 sequences are SGHDN and FVKESK.

This clonotype was detected ten times or more. CDR3 sequence: CASSLARGSGNTIYF. As DNA, the CDR3 is TGTGCCAGCAGCTTAGCGCGGGGATCTGGAAACACCATATATTTT. V is TRBV7-8 and J is TRBJ1-3; D remains unclear. The CDR3 spans 15 residues. Germline V gene data show CDR1 as SGHVS and CDR2 as FQNEAQ. V lost 0 bases and J 1 base, leaving 7 bases between the germline ends.

J is TRBJ1-5 and V is TRBV20-1; D is uncertain. CDR3 length equals 12 residues. CDR1 is DFQATT, CDR2 SNEGSKA, per germline (reference sequence). V lost 6 bases, J lost 0 bases, and 6 bases lay in between. CDR3 DNA: TGCAGTGCACAGCCTAGCAATCAGCCCCAGCATTTT. It yields the protein CSAQPSNQPQHF.

V gene TRBV24-1 combines with J gene TRBJ2-5; D is perhaps TRBD1 or TRBD2 (6 bases each). Trimming took 4 bases from V and 5 from J, leaving 10 bases between them. The CDR3 is made up of 13 amino acids. The germline CDR1 and CDR2 sequences are KGHDR and SFDVKD. This chain's CDR3 is CATSEGGVETQYF. CDR3 coding DNA: TGTGCCACCAGTGAGGGGGGCGTCGAGACCCAGTACTTC.

The V and J genes are TRBV9 and TRBJ2-1, with 15 nucleotides matching TRBD2. This CDR3 is 16 amino acids long. V lost 2 bases to trimming and J lost 9 bases; unmatched junction nucleotides: 6. The germline V gene encodes CDR1 SGDLS and CDR2 YYNGEE. The CDR3 is CASSVGTSGRFSEQFF. The CDR3 DNA is TGTGCCAGCAGCGTCGGGACTAGCGGGAGGTTTAGTGAGCAGTTCTTC.

The V call is TRBV19, the J call TRBJ2-7; possible D gene TRBD2, 6 bases. Per the germline V gene, CDR1 is LNHDA and CDR2 is SQIVND (reference sequence). Trimming removed 1 base from V and 5 bases from J, with 12 bases in between. This CDR3 contains 14 residues. The CDR3 nucleotides are TGTGCCAGTAGTATAGGGGGCGGGATTGACGAGCAGTACTTC. The encoded protein is CASSIGGGIDEQYF.

The sample holds many counts of this clonotype. The chain uses TRBV12-3 or TRBV12-4 and TRBJ1-2; D is possibly TRBD1 (6 bases). This CDR3 region has 15 residues. V lost 3 bases and J 8 bases, leaving 19 bases between the germline ends. The CDR3 reads CASSFGGFGGEGYTF. As DNA, the CDR3 is TGTGCCAGCAGTTTCGGAGGGTTTGGGGGCGAGGGCTACACCTTC.

This clonotype was observed at least ten times. The rearrangement links TRBV4-1 to TRBJ2-5, with 16 bases fitting TRBD2. Per the germline V gene, CDR1 is MGHRA and CDR2 is YSYEKL. V was clipped by 3 bases and J by 2 bases; unmatched bases: 9. This CDR3 comprises 19 residues. The CDR3 DNA reads as TGCGCCAGCAGCCACCCGGGACTAGCGGGAGGGCCCCTTCAAGAGACCCAGTACTTC. Protein sequence: CASSHPGLAGGPLQETQYF.